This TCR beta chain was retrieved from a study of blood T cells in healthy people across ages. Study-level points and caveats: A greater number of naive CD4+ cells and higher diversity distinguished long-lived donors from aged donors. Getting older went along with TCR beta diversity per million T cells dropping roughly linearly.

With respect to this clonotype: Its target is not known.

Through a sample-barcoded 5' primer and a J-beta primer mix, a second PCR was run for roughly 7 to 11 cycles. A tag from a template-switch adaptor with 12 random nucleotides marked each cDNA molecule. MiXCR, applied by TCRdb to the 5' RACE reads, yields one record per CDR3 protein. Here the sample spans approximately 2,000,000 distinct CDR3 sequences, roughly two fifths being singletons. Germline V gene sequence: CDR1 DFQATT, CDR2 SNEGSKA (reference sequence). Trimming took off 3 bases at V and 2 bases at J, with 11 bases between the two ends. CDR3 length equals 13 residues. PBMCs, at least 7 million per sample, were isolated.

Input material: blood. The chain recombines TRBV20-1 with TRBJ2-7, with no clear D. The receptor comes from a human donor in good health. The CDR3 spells CSASGDTAYEQYF. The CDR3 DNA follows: TGCAGTGCTAGTGGAGACACAGCCTACGAGCAGTACTTC.